The following is a T cell receptor beta chain sequence with its context. The antigen is undetermined. A sample-barcoded 5' primer and a J-beta primer mix were used in a second PCR of about 6 to 12 cycles. CDR3-containing paired-end reads numbered at least 2.5 million in each sample. TCRdb redid the calling of the 5' RACE reads with MiXCR, one entry per CDR3 protein. The data show 600,000 to 900,000 distinct CDR3 sequences, around a quarter seen once. The entry originates in a study of blood T cells in healthy people across ages. Broader study findings: The recorded TCR beta diversity per million T cells decreased in a roughly linear manner with age. It was not known whether donors were CMV positive (a possible confounder of expanded clonotype changes).

Trimming took 4 bases from V and 6 from J, leaving 14 bases between them. This CDR3 comprises 14 residues. Germline V gene lookup returns CDR1 KGHDR and CDR2 SFDVKD. These data were also filed under a second study, of T cells of mothers and their children. That study adds: An overlap that was slightly higher, though non-significant, was seen in related mother-child pairs versus unrelated pairs.

The sequenced material came from blood. The chain carries TRBV24-1 and TRBJ2-5; D may be TRBD1 (5 bases). The TCR originated in a boy under 18 in good health. The CDR3 protein is CATSDTDSRKTQYF. The CDR3 bases are TGTGCCACCAGTGACACCGACAGCCGCAAGACCCAGTACTTC.